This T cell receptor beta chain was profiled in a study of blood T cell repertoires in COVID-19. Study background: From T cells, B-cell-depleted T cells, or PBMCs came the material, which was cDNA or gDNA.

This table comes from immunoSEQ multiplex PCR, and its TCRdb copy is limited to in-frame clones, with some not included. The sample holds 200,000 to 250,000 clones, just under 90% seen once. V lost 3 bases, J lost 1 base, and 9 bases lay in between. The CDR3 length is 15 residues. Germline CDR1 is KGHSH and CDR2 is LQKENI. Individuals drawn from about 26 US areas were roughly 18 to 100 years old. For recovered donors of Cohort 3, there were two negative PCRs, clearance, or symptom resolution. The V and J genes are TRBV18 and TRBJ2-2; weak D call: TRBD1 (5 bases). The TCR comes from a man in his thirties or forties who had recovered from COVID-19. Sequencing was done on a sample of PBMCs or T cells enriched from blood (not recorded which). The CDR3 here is CASSPRQGNTGELFF. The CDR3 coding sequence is TGTGCCAGCTCACCGAGGCAGGGGAACACCGGGGAGCTGTTTTTT. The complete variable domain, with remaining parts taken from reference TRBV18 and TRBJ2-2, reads NAGVMQNPRHLVRRRGQEARLRCSPMKGHSHVYWYRQLPEEGLKFMVYLQKENIIDESGMPKERFSAEFPKEGPSILRIQQVVRGDSAAYFCASSPRQGNTGELFFGEGSRLTVL.